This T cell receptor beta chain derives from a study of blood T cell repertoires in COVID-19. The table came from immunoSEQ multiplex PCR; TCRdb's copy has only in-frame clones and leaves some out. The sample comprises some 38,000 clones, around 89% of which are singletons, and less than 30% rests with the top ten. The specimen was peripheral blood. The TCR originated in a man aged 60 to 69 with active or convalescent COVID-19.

CDR3 sequence reads: CASSSRDSRNTEAFF. In DNA, the CDR3 is TGTGCCAGCAGTTCCCGGGACTCCCGGAACACTGAAGCTTTCTTT. The rearrangement links TRBV28 to TRBJ1-1, with TRBD1 as a possible D gene (5 bases). Germline assignment: CDR1 MDHEN and CDR2 SYDVKM. Trimming shortened V by 4 bases and J by 1 base, and 13 bases separated the two germline ends. The CDR3 loop spans 15 amino acids.